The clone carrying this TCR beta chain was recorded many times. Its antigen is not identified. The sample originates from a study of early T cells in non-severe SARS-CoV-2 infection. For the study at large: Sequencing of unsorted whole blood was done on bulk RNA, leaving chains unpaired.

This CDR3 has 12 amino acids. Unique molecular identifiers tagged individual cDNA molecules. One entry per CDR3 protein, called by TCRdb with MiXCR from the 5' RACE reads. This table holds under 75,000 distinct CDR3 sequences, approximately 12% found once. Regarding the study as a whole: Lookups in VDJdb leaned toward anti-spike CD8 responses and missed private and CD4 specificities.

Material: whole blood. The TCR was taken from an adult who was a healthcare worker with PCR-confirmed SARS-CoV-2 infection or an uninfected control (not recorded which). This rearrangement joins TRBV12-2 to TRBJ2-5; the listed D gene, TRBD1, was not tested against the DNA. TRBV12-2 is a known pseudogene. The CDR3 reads CASRLKGETQYF. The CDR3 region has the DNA TGTGCAAGTCGCTTGAAGGGGGAGACCCAGTACTTC.